The 24 T cell receptor beta chains listed next were all sequenced from one sample in a study of T cell repertoires in cytomegalovirus infection. These receptors' targets are unknown. TCRdb re-called the reads through MiXCR, storing one row per CDR3 protein. The top ten hold roughly an eighth of the sample, which has roughly 990,000 distinct CDR3 sequences, more than 25% seen once. Sequencing used cultured CD8+ T cells from PBMCs, obtained from culture after CMV antigen stimulation. The receptor source for this set is a human donor in good health (CMV status not recorded). Some clones in this sample may be carry-over from other donors' samples.

V gene TRBV7-9 combines with J gene TRBJ2-2; possibly TRBD1 or TRBD2 for D (5 bases each). Trimming took 6 bases from V and 10 from J, leaving 21 bases between them. In germline, CDR1 is SEHNR, CDR2 FQNEAQ (reference sequence). CDR3 length: 15 amino acids. For the CDR3, the DNA is TGTGCCAGCAGATTCAGGGACCACGGCGAGAAGGAGCTGTTTTTT. Protein product: CASRFRDHGEKELFF.

Concerning this clonotype: One junction end does not reproduce the germline sequence, and a read error may be involved. The rearrangement uses TRBV4-1 and TRBJ1-1; TRBD1 might be the D (6 bases). Germline lookup yields CDR1 MGHRA and CDR2 YSYEKL. This CDR3 is 14 amino acids long. The CDR3: CASSQDPGATEAFF. The CDR3 region has the DNA TGTGCCAGCAGCCAAGATCCGGGGGCTACTGAAGCTTTCTTT.

In this sample, this clonotype turned up once. The chain links TRBV9 to TRBJ1-2, with TRBD1 as a possible D gene (5 bases). The CDR3 has 17 residues. Trimming took off 0 bases at V and 2 bases at J, with 17 bases between the two ends. CDR1 SGDLS and CDR2 YYNGEE come from the germline V gene. The CDR3 DNA sequence: TGTGCCAGCAGCGTAGCTACGTATGGGCAGGGCAACTATGGCTACACCTTC. It specifies CASSVATYGQGNYGYTF. The variable domain in full, completed from reference TRBV9 and TRBJ1-2, reads DSGVTQTPKHLITATGQRVTLRCSPRSGDLSVYWYQQSLDQGLQFLIQYYNGEERAKGNILERFSAQQFPDLHSELNLSSLELGDSALYFCASSVATYGQGNYGYTFGSGTRLTVV.

J is TRBJ2-3 and V is TRBV6-1, with TRBD1 identical over 9 bases. This CDR3 has 15 amino acids. J gave up 6 bases and V 7 bases, and 11 bases lay outside the gene matches. The germline V gene encodes CDR1 MNHNS and CDR2 SASEGT. In DNA form, the CDR3 reads TGTGCCAGCATGCCGGGACAGGGTTTCGTGGATACGCAGTATTTT. Amino acids: CASMPGQGFVDTQYF.

This chain uses TRBV6-6 with TRBJ2-1, with 8 bases that match TRBD2. J gave up 8 bases and V 0 bases, and 3 bases lay outside the gene matches. This CDR3 has 14 residues. The germline V gene encodes CDR1 MNHNY and CDR2 SVGAGI (reference sequence). The CDR3 reads CASSYSGTRHEQFF. Here the CDR3 DNA reads TGTGCCAGCAGTTACTCGGGGACTAGGCATGAGCAGTTCTTC.

V is TRBV19 and J is TRBJ1-1; D is perhaps TRBD1 (6 bases). V was trimmed by 3 bases and J by 7 bases, leaving 18 bases between them. Per the germline V gene, CDR1 is LNHDA and CDR2 is SQIVND (reference sequence). This CDR3 spans 15 amino acids. Here the CDR3 reads CASSMTILTGLEAFF. CDR3 coding DNA: TGTGCCAGTAGTATGACCATCTTGACAGGTCTTGAAGCTTTCTTT.

This chain links TRBV15 with TRBJ2-1; D unclear. Germline V lookup: CDR1 LNHNV, CDR2 YYDKDF (reference sequence). The V end was cut by 1 base, the J end by 10 bases, with 11 bases between. The CDR3 runs to 13 residues. The CDR3 protein is CATSRVTFEEQFF. Here the CDR3 DNA reads TGTGCCACCAGCAGAGTAACTTTTGAAGAGCAGTTCTTC.

This clonotype was seen repeatedly, ten times or more. V and J are TRBV7-2 and TRBJ2-2; TRBD2 aligns across 8 bases. The trim removed 5 bases at V and 10 bases at J, leaving 12 bases unmatched. CDR1 and CDR2 (germline): SGHTA, FQGNSA. The CDR3 has 15 residues. CDR3 nucleotides: TGTGCCAGCAGCGGGTTGGGAGCGGGGGCCCCGGAGCTGTTTTTT. Translation gives CASSGLGAGAPELFF.

The rearrangement joins TRBV6-2 or TRBV6-3 to TRBJ2-7, with D unclear. CDR3 length: 13 residues. The germline CDR1 and CDR2 sequences are MNHEY and SVGEGT. Trimming took 2 bases from V and 3 from J, leaving 8 bases between them. The CDR3, as DNA: TGTGCCAGCAGTTACAGCCGCTACTACGAGCAGTACGTC. Amino acid sequence: CASSYSRYYEQYV.

CDR3 DNA sequence: TGTGCCAGCAGCTCCCGGACTAGCGGAGGGCCCCGAGATACGCAGTATTTT. Protein sequence: CASSSRTSGGPRDTQYF. The chain uses TRBV13 and TRBJ2-3, with 10 bases matching TRBD2. Trimming removed 4 bases from V and 5 bases from J; junction bases left unmatched: 12. This CDR3 spans 17 amino acids. The germline V gene has CDR1 PRHDT and CDR2 FYEKMQ (reference sequence).

CDR3 region: CASSFGTTLMGYTF. Written as DNA, the CDR3 is TGTGCCAGCAGTTTCGGGACAACCCTTATGGGCTACACCTTC. The genes are TRBV12-3 or TRBV12-4 and TRBJ1-2; TRBD1 is a possible D gene (6 bases). The V and J ends lost 3 bases and 8 bases respectively, with 16 bases between them. CDR3 length equals 14 residues.

The rearrangement links TRBV7-2 to TRBJ1-1; weak D call: TRBD1 (5 bases). Trimming took off 8 bases at V and 4 bases at J, with 20 bases between the two ends. Germline V gives CDR1 SGHTA, CDR2 FQGNSA. This CDR3 is built from 15 residues. The CDR3 spells CASSLRGGEGTEAFF. As DNA, the CDR3 is TGTGCCAGCTCCCTCCGGGGGGGGGAGGGCACTGAAGCTTTCTTT. Full variable domain (outside the CDR3, taken from reference TRBV7-2 and TRBJ1-1): GAGVSQSPSNKVTEKGKDVELRCDPISGHTALYWYRQSLGQGLEFLIYFQGNSAPDKSGLPSDRFSAERTGGSVSTLTIQRTQQEDSAVYLCASSLRGGEGTEAFFGQGTRLTVV.

The V call is TRBV15, the J call TRBJ1-3; 10 nucleotides align to TRBD1. From germline, CDR1 is LNHNV and CDR2 YYDKDF (reference sequence). With 8 bases clipped from V and 1 base from J, the junction kept 8 bases outside the gene matches. This CDR3 is built from 16 residues. In DNA, the CDR3 is TGTGCCACCGCCGTTGGGACAGGGGCTTCTGGAAACACCATATATTTT. Its protein is CATAVGTGASGNTIYF.

This chain links TRBV7-9 with TRBJ2-6, with 7 nucleotides matching TRBD2. With V trimmed by 5 bases and J by 4 bases, 8 bases remained unmatched. This CDR3 is 16 amino acids long. CDR1 and CDR2 (germline): SEHNR, FQNEAQ (reference sequence). CDR3 sequence (DNA): TGTGCCAGCAGCCCCCGCGGGAGCGCGGGGGCCAACGTCCTGACTTTC. Protein: CASSPRGSAGANVLTF.

This clonotype has a single count. CDR3 nucleotide sequence: TGTGCCAGCAGCGGATTCGGGACTGCCGACGGGGAGCTGTTTTTT. Protein product: CASSGFGTADGELFF. This sequence joins TRBV4-2 and TRBJ2-2; tentative D call: TRBD2 (6 bases). Trimming shortened V by 5 bases and J by 7 bases, and 17 bases separated the two germline ends. CDR1 LGHNA and CDR2 YNFKEQ come from the germline V gene. The CDR3 consists of 15 residues.

This clonotype was observed a single time. The gene calls are TRBV24-1 and TRBJ1-6, with D maybe TRBD1 (5 bases). Between the trimmed V and J ends, which lost 2 bases and 7 bases, there was a span of 26 bases. Germline V gene data show CDR1 as KGHDR and CDR2 as SFDVKD. This CDR3 region has 20 residues. The CDR3 bases are TGTGCCACCAGTGATTCCGCCGAGCAGGGCCCACCACGGGCAAATTCACCCCTCCACTTT. This encodes CATSDSAEQGPPRANSPLHF.

This clonotype was counted many times. The chain couples TRBV7-9 to TRBJ1-3; D is ambiguous. This CDR3 is 17 amino acids long. V lost 1 base and J lost 0, with 13 bases in between. CDR1 is SEHNR, CDR2 FQNEAQ, per germline (reference sequence). CDR3 protein: CASSLGRTDLSGNTIYF. As DNA, the CDR3 is TGTGCCAGCAGCTTAGGAAGGACGGATCTCTCTGGAAACACCATATATTTT.

The genes are TRBV5-6 and TRBJ1-1; possible D gene TRBD1, 6 bases. The germline V gene has CDR1 SGHDT and CDR2 YYEEEE. V gave up 0 bases and J gave up 1 base, with 10 bases separating them. This CDR3 is built from 15 residues. The chain's CDR3 is CASSLDWTENTEAFF. The CDR3 DNA is TGTGCCAGCAGCTTGGACTGGACAGAGAACACTGAAGCTTTCTTT. Together with reference TRBV5-6 and TRBJ1-1, the CDR3 gives the full variable domain: DAGVTQSPTHLIKTRGQQVTLRCSPKSGHDTVSWYQQALGQGPQFIFQYYEEEERQRGNFPDRFSGHQFPNYSSELNVNALLLGDSALYLCASSLDWTENTEAFFGQGTRLTVV.

V usage is TRBV28 and J usage is TRBJ1-5, with 7 bases identical to TRBD1. CDR3 length: 17 amino acids. Germline assignment: CDR1 MDHEN and CDR2 SYDVKM. The V gene end was trimmed by 5 bases and the J gene end by 3 bases; junction bases not matched to a gene: 13. CDR3 nucleotides: TGTGCCAGCAGTCCTTATCTCGACAGGGACCACAATCAGCCCCAGCATTTT. Its protein product is CASSPYLDRDHNQPQHF.

Points on this clonotype: This may be a read error: a much more frequent sequence differs by one nucleotide. The CDR3 DNA reads as TGTGTCAGCAGCCCCCAGGTTTCCTATAATTCACCCCTCCACTTT. Translating it yields CVSSPQVSYNSPLHF. This chain links TRBV7-6 with TRBJ1-6; D gene unclear. The germline V gene has CDR1 SGHVS and CDR2 FNYEAQ. The CDR3 length is 15 residues.

This chain connects TRBV19 to TRBJ2-7; no clear D. V gave up 4 bases and J gave up 0 bases, with 13 bases separating them. Germline V lookup: CDR1 LNHDA, CDR2 SQIVND (reference sequence). The CDR3 has 15 amino acids. The CDR3 region is CASSTRALGSYEQYF. The DNA for the CDR3 is TGTGCCAGTAGTACCCGGGCCCTGGGCTCCTACGAGCAGTACTTC.

There are a few counts of this clonotype. The chain combines TRBV12-3 or TRBV12-4 with TRBJ2-1, with 9 bases identical to TRBD1. CDR3 length equals 14 residues. The V and J ends lost 6 bases and 7 bases, in that order; junction bases with no gene match: 7. CDR3: CASSPEGTGNEQFF. The DNA for the CDR3 is TGTGCCAGCAGCCCTGAGGGGACAGGGAATGAGCAGTTCTTC.

V is TRBV12-3 or TRBV12-4 and J is TRBJ2-1; D remains ambiguous. This CDR3 has 10 residues. V gave up 7 bases and J gave up 8 bases, with 6 bases separating them. This chain's CDR3 is CASMRDEQFF. Here the CDR3 DNA reads TGTGCCAGCATGCGCGATGAGCAGTTCTTC.

This clonotype has just a few counts. V gene TRBV7-6 combines with J gene TRBJ2-3; D gene unclear. CDR1 SGHVS and CDR2 FNYEAQ come from the germline V gene. Between the trimmed V and J ends, which lost 7 bases and 9 bases, there was a span of 14 bases. This CDR3 is built from 12 residues. CDR3 coding DNA: TGTGCCAGCACCTCAAACACACAGACGCAGTATTTT. This encodes CASTSNTQTQYF. Drawing the rest from reference TRBV7-6 and TRBJ2-3, the complete variable domain is GAGVSQSPRYKVTKRGQDVALRCDPISGHVSLYWYRQALGQGPEFLTYFNYEAQQDKSGLPNDRFSAERPEGSISTLTIQRTEQRDSAMYRCASTSNTQTQYFGPGTRLTVL.